Each of the 17 T cell receptor beta chains below was sequenced from the same sample in a study of blood T cell repertoires in COVID-19. The table came from immunoSEQ multiplex PCR; TCRdb's copy has only in-frame clones and leaves some out. The table records around 420,000 clones, roughly 86% of them present only once. The sequencing sample was made of PBMCs or T cells enriched from blood (not recorded which). These receptors were obtained from a woman aged 40 to 55 with acute COVID-19.

The CDR3 spells CASSDRTGTGNQPQHF. DNA of the CDR3: TGTGCCAGCAGTGACCGAACAGGTACTGGCAATCAGCCCCAGCATTTT. The chain joins TRBV25-1 to TRBJ1-5, with D possibly matching TRBD1 (5 bases). The CDR3 has 16 amino acids. In germline, CDR1 is MGHDK, CDR2 SYGVNS. The V end lost 3 bases, the J end lost 2 bases, and 14 bases lay between the germline ends. Combining the CDR3 with reference TRBV25-1 and TRBJ1-5 gives the whole variable domain EADIYQTPRYLVIGTGKKITLECSQTMGHDKMYWYQQDPGMELHLIHYSYGVNSTEKGDLSSESTVSRIRTEHFPLTLESARPSHTSQYLCASSDRTGTGNQPQHFGDGTRLSIL.

The J gene is TRBJ1-1, the V gene TRBV11-3; a possible D gene is TRBD1 (6 bases). V was clipped by 4 bases and J by 5 bases, with 14 bases between them. Germline V gene sequence: CDR1 SGHNT, CDR2 YENEEA. The CDR3 spans 14 residues. The CDR3, as DNA: TGTGCCAGCAGCTCGGCGGGGGCTAGGACTGAAGCTTTCTTT. Protein: CASSSAGARTEAFF. The full variable domain, in which reference TRBV11-3 and TRBJ1-1 provide the parts outside the CDR3, is EAGVVQSPRYKIIEKKQPVAFWCNPISGHNTLYWYLQNLGQGPELLIRYENEEAVDDSQLPKDRFSAERLKGVDSTLKIQPAELGDSAVYLCASSSAGARTEAFFGQGTRLTVV.

The rearrangement links TRBV7-8 to TRBJ1-1; tentative D call: TRBD1 (5 bases). The V end was cut by 1 base, the J end by 7 bases, with 10 bases between. Germline loops: CDR1 SGHVS, CDR2 FQNEAQ. The CDR3 covers 13 residues. CDR3 amino acids: CASSLVGEGEAFF. Here the CDR3 DNA reads TGTGCCAGCAGCTTAGTAGGGGAGGGTGAAGCTTTCTTT.

This sequence joins TRBV5-1 and TRBJ1-1; a possible D gene is TRBD1 (5 bases). Germline V CDR1 and CDR2: SGHRS, YFSETQ. This CDR3 region has 15 residues. CDR3 protein: CASERGGTVDTEAFF. The CDR3 DNA reads TGCGCTTCAGAACGTGGGGGGACCGTGGACACTGAAGCTTTCTTT. The full variable domain, with the rest looked up from reference TRBV5-1 and TRBJ1-1, is KAGVTQTPRYLIKTRGQQVTLSCSPISGHRSVSWYQQTPGQGLQFLFEYFSETQRNKGNFPGRFSGRQFSNSRSEMNVSTLELGDSALYLCASERGGTVDTEAFFGQGTRLTVV.

The chain employs TRBV11-2 and TRBJ1-1; D may be TRBD1 (5 bases). The CDR3 length is 14 residues. CDR1 SGHAT and CDR2 FQNNGV come from the germline V gene. With 2 bases removed from V and 4 bases from J, the gap between germline ends came to 11 bases. For the CDR3, the DNA is TGTGCCAGCAGCTTATCAGGGAGGGGCACTGAAGCTTTCTTT. Encoded protein: CASSLSGRGTEAFF. Together with reference TRBV11-2 and TRBJ1-1, the CDR3 gives the full variable domain: EAGVAQSPRYKIIEKRQSVAFWCNPISGHATLYWYQQILGQGPKLLIQFQNNGVVDDSQLPKDRFSAERLKGVDSTLKIQPAKLEDSAVYLCASSLSGRGTEAFFGQGTRLTVV.

As DNA, the CDR3 is TGTGCCAGTAGTATAGTTGCCAGCTATGGCTACACCTTC. Its translation is CASSIVASYGYTF. The rearrangement links TRBV19 to TRBJ1-2, with D hard to call. Trimming left V 1 base short and J 4 bases short, with 7 bases between. The CDR3 is 13 residues long. In germline, CDR1 is LNHDA, CDR2 SQIVND (reference sequence).

The chain has TRBV6-1 and TRBJ2-3; 9 nucleotides agree with TRBD2. V was pared by 3 bases and J by 2 bases, with 6 bases of the junction left unmatched. Germline V gene data show CDR1 as MNHNS and CDR2 as SASEGT. This CDR3 contains 16 residues. CDR3 sequence: CASSDRSGGITDTQYF. In nucleotides, the CDR3 is TGTGCCAGCAGTGACAGGAGCGGGGGGATCACAGATACGCAGTATTTT.

Here the CDR3 DNA reads TGTGCCAGCACCAGGGGACAGGGTAATGAAAAACTGTTTTTT. Its translation is CASTRGQGNEKLFF. The chain combines TRBV6-5 with TRBJ1-4; 9 positions agree with TRBD1. Germline lookup yields CDR1 MNHEY and CDR2 SVGAGI. V lost 7 bases to trimming and J lost 4 bases; unmatched junction nucleotides: 4. The CDR3 contains 14 residues.

The chain employs TRBV28 and TRBJ1-4; no clear D. Per the germline V gene, CDR1 is MDHEN and CDR2 is SYDVKM. The CDR3 runs to 16 residues. V lost 7 bases to trimming and J lost 0 bases, with 15 bases between them. This CDR3 is CASKISGYPTNEKLFF. CDR3 bases: TGTGCCAGCAAAATATCGGGATATCCAACTAATGAAAAACTGTTTTTT.

The chain is built from TRBV7-9 and TRBJ1-1; D is possibly TRBD1 (5 bases). Per the germline V gene, CDR1 is SEHNR and CDR2 is FQNEAQ (reference sequence). V gave up 5 bases and J gave up 4 bases, with 17 bases separating them. The CDR3 totals 15 residues. Written as DNA, the CDR3 is TGTGCCAGCAGCCAAGGGTCTGGGGGGGGCACTGAAGCTTTCTTT. Its protein product is CASSQGSGGGTEAFF.

The rearrangement links TRBV24-1 to TRBJ1-2, with a tentative D call TRBD1 (6 bases). V was clipped by 4 bases and J by 2 bases, with 10 bases between them. In germline, CDR1 is KGHDR, CDR2 SFDVKD. The CDR3 contains 14 residues. Written as DNA, the CDR3 is TGTGCCACCAGTGACAGGGGCCGAAACTATGGCTACACCTTC. It encodes CATSDRGRNYGYTF.

This clone was detected only once. The chain joins TRBV12-3 or TRBV12-4 to TRBJ1-2; D is unresolved. V lost 8 bases and J lost 2, with 9 bases in between. The CDR3 covers 12 residues. The CDR3: CASRRGNYGYTF. The CDR3 DNA sequence: TGTGCCAGCCGACGAGGGAACTATGGCTACACCTTC.

V gene TRBV3-1 (or the pseudogene TRBV3-2) combines with J gene TRBJ2-7, with no clear D. The CDR3 has 14 residues. The V gene's germline CDR1 is LGHDT and CDR2 YNNKEL (reference sequence). The V end was cut by 4 bases, the J end by 2 bases, with 12 bases between. The CDR3 region has the DNA TGTGCCAGCAGCCCGGTCGGTATCCCCTACGAGCAGTACTTC. Amino acids: CASSPVGIPYEQYF.

The chain couples TRBV2 to TRBJ2-2; 9 bases are shared with TRBD1. CDR1 and CDR2 (germline): SNHLY, FYNNEI. The CDR3 is 15 residues long. V dropped 5 bases and J dropped 6; count of bases not matched to a gene: 7. In nucleotides, the CDR3 is TGTGCCAGCAGTACCGGGACAGGGTGGTCCGGGGAGCTGTTTTTT. The encoded protein is CASSTGTGWSGELFF. Complete variable domain (other parts from reference TRBV2 and TRBJ2-2): EPEVTQTPSHQVTQMGQEVILRCVPISNHLYFYWYRQILGQKVEFLVSFYNNEISEKSEIFDDQFSVERPDGSNFTLKIRSTKLEDSAMYFCASSTGTGWSGELFFGEGSRLTVL.

This rearrangement joins TRBV4-1 to TRBJ1-2; D ambiguous. Germline V lookup: CDR1 MGHRA, CDR2 YSYEKL. The CDR3 consists of 18 residues. The V and J ends lost 6 bases and 7 bases respectively, with 30 bases between them. This CDR3 is CASSPGPETRLAEIGYTF. CDR3 nucleotides: TGCGCCAGCAGTCCTGGGCCAGAAACTAGATTAGCCGAAATTGGCTACACCTTC.

This sequence joins TRBV4-1 and TRBJ1-2, with 9 bases identical to TRBD1. CDR1 is MGHRA and CDR2 is YSYEKL in the germline V gene. V was pared by 2 bases and J by 3 bases, with 4 bases of the junction left unmatched. This CDR3 spans 15 amino acids. The CDR3 here is CASSQLTGGYYGYTF. The CDR3 DNA follows: TGCGCCAGCAGCCAACTAACAGGGGGCTACTATGGCTACACCTTC.

The J gene is TRBJ2-3, the V gene TRBV9, with D maybe TRBD2 (5 bases). CDR1 and CDR2 (germline): SGDLS, YYNGEE. V gave up 0 bases and J gave up 6 bases, with 17 bases separating them. The CDR3 consists of 16 residues. The CDR3 DNA sequence: TGTGCCAGCAGCGTAGACCCGGACTCATGGGTGGATACGCAGTATTTT. Translating it yields CASSVDPDSWVDTQYF.